This T cell receptor beta chain comes out of a study of spatial heterogeneity in lung cancer. Study-level information: Where present, follow-up PBMC were sequenced a median of roughly two years after resection. The library had UMIs, and each TCR and UMI pair averaged more than ten raw reads. Beta-chain sequences were consistently detected more often than alpha-chain sequences. Broader study findings: Tumor TCRs that were ubiquitous and expanded showed up in blood more at resection than follow-up.

TCRdb called the 5' RACE reads again in MiXCR, with one record for every CDR3 protein. The sample includes roughly 120,000 distinct CDR3 sequences, more than 10% seen only once; the top ten take around a sixth. Comment on this clonotype: Antigen: not known.

The germline gives CDR1 LNHDA, CDR2 SQIVND (reference sequence). Deletions cut 7 bases from V and 8 bases from J, with 18 bases between. The length of the CDR3 is 14 residues. Time point here: blood at routine non-recurrence follow-up after resection. Unsorted whole RNA of tumor, nontumor lung or frozen PBMC was sequenced. This receptor was identified in a male donor with early-stage non-small cell lung cancer. J is TRBJ1-5 and V is TRBV19; no reliable D call. Sequencing used PBMCs, obtained at follow-up. Here the CDR3 DNA reads TGTGCCAGTAAGGAAAATCCCCGAAGGGAGCCCCAGCATTTT. Translation gives CASKENPRREPQHF.